This TCR beta chain was identified during a study of shared clonotypes between healthy human individuals. Study results and caveats: Only blood was sampled; tissue repertoires likely differ. Donors were few, which limited the genetic and exposure-history diversity represented.

As concerns this clone: Antigen: not known.

Original analysis: Filtering differed since immunoSEQ provided only junctions, with no quality scores. Clones were sequenced by immunoSEQ multiplex PCR, and TCRdb holds only the in-frame ones, with some missing. V and J calls and clone size are those listed in that table; D and trimming were worked out from the DNA. There are roughly 500,000 clones in the sample; roughly 80% occur only once, and under 15% lies in the top ten. Trimming stripped 1 base from V and 3 bases from J, with 10 bases between. Per germline, CDR1 MNHNS and CDR2 SASEGT. This CDR3 is built from 14 residues. Adult donors, all healthy and HIV-negative, had no recent acute infections or vaccinations.

The origin of this receptor is a middle-aged woman in good health. Some clones in this sample may be carry-over from other donors' samples. This chain connects TRBV6-1 to TRBJ2-7; possibly TRBD2 for D (6 bases). Sample: PBMCs. CDR3 sequence (DNA): TGTGCCAGCAGTGAAGGAGGTAGCGGCTACGAGCAGTACTTC. Its translation: CASSEGGSGYEQYF.